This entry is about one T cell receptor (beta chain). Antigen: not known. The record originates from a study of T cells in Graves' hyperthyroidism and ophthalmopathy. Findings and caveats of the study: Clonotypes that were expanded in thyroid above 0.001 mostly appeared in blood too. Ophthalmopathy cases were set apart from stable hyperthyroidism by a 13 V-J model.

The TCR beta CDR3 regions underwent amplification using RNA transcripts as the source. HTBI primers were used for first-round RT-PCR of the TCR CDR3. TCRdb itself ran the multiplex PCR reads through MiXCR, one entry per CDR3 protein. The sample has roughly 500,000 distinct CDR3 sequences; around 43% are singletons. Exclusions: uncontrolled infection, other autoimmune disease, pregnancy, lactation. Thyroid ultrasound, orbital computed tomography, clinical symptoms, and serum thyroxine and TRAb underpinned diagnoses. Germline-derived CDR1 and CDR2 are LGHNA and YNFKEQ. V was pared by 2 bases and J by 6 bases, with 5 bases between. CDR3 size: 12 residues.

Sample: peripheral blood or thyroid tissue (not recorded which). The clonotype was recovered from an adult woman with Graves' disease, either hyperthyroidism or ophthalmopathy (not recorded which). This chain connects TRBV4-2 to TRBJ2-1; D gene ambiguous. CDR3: CASSQSPNEQFF. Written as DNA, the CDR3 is TGTGCCAGCAGCCAATCCCCCAATGAGCAGTTCTTC.